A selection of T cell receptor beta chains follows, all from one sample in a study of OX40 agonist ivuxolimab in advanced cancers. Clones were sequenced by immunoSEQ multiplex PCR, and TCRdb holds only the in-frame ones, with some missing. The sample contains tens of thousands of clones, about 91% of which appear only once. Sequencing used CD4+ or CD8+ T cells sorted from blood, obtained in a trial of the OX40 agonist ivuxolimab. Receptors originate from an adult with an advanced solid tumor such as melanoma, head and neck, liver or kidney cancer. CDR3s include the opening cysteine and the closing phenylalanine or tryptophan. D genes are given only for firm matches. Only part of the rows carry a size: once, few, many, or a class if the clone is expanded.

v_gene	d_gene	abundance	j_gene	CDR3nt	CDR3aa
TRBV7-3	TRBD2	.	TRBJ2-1	TGTGCCAGCAGCCCCCGTAGCGGGAGGGCTGGTAATGAGCAGTTCTTC	CASSPRSGRAGNEQFF
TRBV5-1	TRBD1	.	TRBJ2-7	TGCGCCAGCACCAGCCTTCCGGGACAGGGCAACGAGCAGTACTTC	CASTSLPGQGNEQYF
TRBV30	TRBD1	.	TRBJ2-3	TGTGCCTGGAGCTGGGACAGGGGTGTAGATACGCAGTATTTT	CAWSWDRGVDTQYF
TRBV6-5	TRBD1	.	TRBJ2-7	TGTGCCAGCAGAATACAGGGGAACTACGAGCAGTACTTC	CASRIQGNYEQYF
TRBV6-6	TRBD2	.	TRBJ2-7	TGTGCCAGCAGTCCACCAAGCGGGAGAGGTTACGAGCAGTACTTC	CASSPPSGRGYEQYF
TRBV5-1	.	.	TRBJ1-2	TGCGCCAGCAGCGGTGCCGGGACGGGATCCTATGGCTACACCTTC	CASSGAGTGSYGYTF
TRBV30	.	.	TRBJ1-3	TGTGCCTGGAGTCTTCTGGTCGGATGGGGAAACACCATATATTTT	CAWSLLVGWGNTIYF
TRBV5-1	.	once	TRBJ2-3	TGCGCCAGCAGCTTAGGAGACTCCACAGATACGCAGTATTTT	CASSLGDSTDTQYF
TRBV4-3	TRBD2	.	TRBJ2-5	TGCGCCAGCAGCCAACGGAGGGAGGGCGGGGAGACCCAGTACTTC	CASSQRREGGETQYF
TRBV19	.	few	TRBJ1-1	TGTGCCAGTAGTATGAGGGGTACTGTGAACACTGAAGCTTTCTTT	CASSMRGTVNTEAFF
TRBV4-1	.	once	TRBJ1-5	TGCGCCAGCAGCCGACGCAGGGGTAGCAATCAGCCCCAGCATTTT	CASSRRRGSNQPQHF
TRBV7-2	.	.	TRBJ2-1	TGTGCCAGCAGTTACGGCCGAAACAATGAGCAGTTCTTC	CASSYGRNNEQFF
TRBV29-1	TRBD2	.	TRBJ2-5	TGCAGCTTGGGACTAGCGGAAGAGACCCAGTACTTC	CSLGLAEETQYF
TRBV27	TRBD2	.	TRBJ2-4	TGTGCCAGCAGTCACATACTAGCGGGAGGCCACGGCATTCAGTACTTC	CASSHILAGGHGIQYF
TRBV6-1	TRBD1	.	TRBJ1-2	TGTGCCAGCAGTGGACAGGGTTTAGGGCCTAACTATGGCTACACCTTC	CASSGQGLGPNYGYTF